The 18 T cell receptor beta chains in this list originate from one sample, sequenced in a study of cytotoxic CD8 clonotypes in ibrutinib-treated CLL. Measured with immunoSEQ multiplex PCR; TCRdb has only the in-frame clones, and not every one. The sample has about 140,000 clones; 80% are singletons. The input for sequencing was PBMCs, taken after 36 months of ibrutinib treatment. The receptors stem from a human donor with chronic lymphocytic leukemia.

V usage is TRBV2 and J usage is TRBJ2-7, with 7 positions matching TRBD2. The CDR3 loop spans 15 amino acids. V was pared by 6 bases and J by 0 bases, with 8 bases of the junction left unmatched. Germline lookup yields CDR1 SNHLY and CDR2 FYNNEI. Written as DNA, the CDR3 is TGTGCCAGCAGCGCGGGGGACGCCCTCTCCTACGAGCAGTACTTC. Amino acid sequence: CASSAGDALSYEQYF. The full variable domain, rest sourced from reference TRBV2 and TRBJ2-7, is EPEVTQTPSHQVTQMGQEVILRCVPISNHLYFYWYRQILGQKVEFLVSFYNNEISEKSEIFDDQFSVERPDGSNFTLKIRSTKLEDSAMYFCASSAGDALSYEQYFGPGTRLTVT.

This clone has just a few counts. The sample has other DNA sequences that encode this CDR3 too. The V call is TRBV9, the J call TRBJ1-5; the D is unclear. V lost 0 bases, J lost 2 bases, and 6 bases lay in between. The CDR3 loop spans 14 amino acids. Germline V lookup: CDR1 SGDLS, CDR2 YYNGEE. The CDR3 here is CASSVDLGNQPQHF. The CDR3 DNA reads TGTGCCAGCAGCGTAGATTTAGGCAATCAGCCCCAGCATTTT.

This chain connects TRBV9 to TRBJ1-1; TRBD1 matches at 7 bases. There are 16 residues in the CDR3. V lost 4 bases and J lost 1; bases outside the gene matches: 10. Per germline, CDR1 SGDLS and CDR2 YYNGEE. Here the CDR3 DNA reads TGTGCCAGCAGCCCAATGAGGGACAGTTGGAACACTGAAGCTTTCTTT. It specifies CASSPMRDSWNTEAFF.

The chain combines TRBV5-6 with TRBJ2-7, with D perhaps matching TRBD2 (6 bases). The CDR3 sequence is 12 residues long. V was pared by 3 bases and J by 6 bases, with 10 bases between. CDR1 SGHDT and CDR2 YYEEEE come from the germline V gene. CDR3 coding DNA: TGTGCCAGCAGCTCGGGACTGGGCGAGCAGTACTTC. Encoded protein: CASSSGLGEQYF.

The chain uses TRBV15 and TRBJ1-2; D unclear. The germline CDR1 and CDR2 sequences are LNHNV and YYDKDF (reference sequence). There are 12 residues in the CDR3. Trimming stripped 4 bases from V and 4 bases from J, with 7 bases between. As DNA, the CDR3 is TGTGCCACCAGCACAGATAGCTATGGCTACACCTTC. It encodes CATSTDSYGYTF.

This clone was counted between two and nine times. This chain joins TRBV28 and TRBJ2-1; D uncertain. The CDR3 totals 14 residues. V was shortened by 8 bases and J by 0 bases, with 11 bases between the two germline ends. Germline CDR1 reads MDHEN; CDR2 reads SYDVKM. In DNA, the CDR3 is TGTGCCAGCCGCGAGCATGGCTCCTACAATGAGCAGTTCTTC. This gives the protein CASREHGSYNEQFF.

This clone has more than one count but fewer than ten. The CDR3 nucleotides read TGCGCCAGCAGCCGAACAATGCAAGAGACCCAGTACTTC. Translating it yields CASSRTMQETQYF. The rearrangement joins TRBV5-1 to TRBJ2-5; D gene uncertain. V was trimmed by 4 bases and J by 2 bases, leaving 9 bases between them. Germline V gene sequence: CDR1 SGHRS, CDR2 YFSETQ. The CDR3 is 13 amino acids.

The J gene is TRBJ1-6, the V gene TRBV6-6, with D hard to call. The CDR3 runs to 15 residues. Between the trimmed V and J ends, which lost 3 bases and 7 bases, there was a span of 13 bases. From germline, CDR1 is MNHNY and CDR2 SVGAGI (reference sequence). DNA for the CDR3: TGTGCCAGCAGTTATGGACCCGGTGGGAATTCACCCCTCCACTTT. This encodes CASSYGPGGNSPLHF.

The CDR3 coding sequence is TGTGCCTGGAGTGTACATCGGGGGCCTAATGAAAAACTGTTTTTT. Protein: CAWSVHRGPNEKLFF. The chain links TRBV30 to TRBJ1-4; D may be TRBD1 (6 bases). V lost 0 bases and J 3 bases, leaving 11 bases between the germline ends. Germline loops: CDR1 GTSNPN, CDR2 SVGIG (reference sequence). This CDR3 is built from 15 residues.

This sequence joins TRBV27 and TRBJ2-7, with D unresolved. Trimming took 6 bases from V and 5 from J, leaving 14 bases between them. This CDR3 spans 13 amino acids. Germline CDR1 MNHEY, CDR2 SMNVEV (reference sequence). The CDR3 reads CASRRFPSDEQYF. The CDR3 DNA reads TGTGCCAGCAGGAGGTTCCCCTCTGACGAGCAGTACTTC.

This rearrangement joins TRBV10-1 to TRBJ2-2; 10 positions match TRBD2. CDR1 and CDR2 from the germline V gene are WNHNN and SYGVQD (reference sequence). The V segment lost 0 bases and the J segment 3 bases; nucleotides outside the gene matches: 4. The CDR3 is 17 amino acids. DNA for the CDR3: TGCGCCAGCAGTGAGTCTGGACTAGCGGTTCACACCGGGGAGCTGTTTTTT. Protein sequence: CASSESGLAVHTGELFF.

The chain joins TRBV6-4 to TRBJ2-6; D gene ambiguous. This CDR3 has 15 residues. V was cut by 5 bases and J by 1 base, with 9 bases left in between. CDR1 and CDR2 from the germline V gene are MRHNA and SNTAGT. The CDR3 sequence is CASSPQVSGANVLTF. The CDR3 DNA is TGTGCCAGCAGTCCCCAGGTGTCTGGGGCCAACGTCCTGACTTTC.

The CDR3 sequence: CASRGAGAGTDTQYF. Here the CDR3 DNA reads TGTGCCAGCCGAGGAGCGGGAGCGGGAACAGATACGCAGTATTTT. The chain uses TRBV18 and TRBJ2-3; 8 bases fit TRBD2. Germline V gene sequence: CDR1 KGHSH, CDR2 LQKENI. CDR3 length: 15 residues. V was pared by 8 bases and J by 3 bases, with 10 bases of the junction left unmatched.

The chain combines TRBV21-1 with TRBJ2-1; the table's D call of TRBD2 was not tested on the DNA. TRBV21-1 is noted as a pseudogene. The CDR3 has 13 residues. CDR3 nucleotides: TGTGCCAGCAGCGGCCAATCCGGGAATGAGCAGTTCTTC. Amino acid sequence: CASSGQSGNEQFF.

V is TRBV6-5 and J is TRBJ2-1; perhaps TRBD2 as D (5 bases). V dropped 6 bases and J dropped 6 bases, with 12 bases sitting between them. The V gene's germline CDR1 is MNHEY and CDR2 SVGAGI. The CDR3 is 13 residues long. The CDR3 DNA follows: TGTGCCAGCAGACCCTGGGAGCGCAATGAGCAGTTCTTC. This codes for CASRPWERNEQFF.

This clone showed up just once. J is TRBJ2-1 and V is TRBV4-1; 10 positions match TRBD2. CDR3 length equals 16 residues. With V trimmed by 1 base and J by 5 bases, 5 bases remained unmatched. CDR1 is MGHRA and CDR2 is YSYEKL in the germline V gene. In nucleotides, the CDR3 is TGCGCCAGCAGCCAAGCGGAGCGGGGGGGCCACAATGAGCAGTTCTTC. It is translated as CASSQAERGGHNEQFF.

This chain uses TRBV6-6 with TRBJ2-7; 8 positions agree with TRBD2. The ends lost 5 bases at V and 3 bases at J; junction bases unmatched: 9. Germline V gene sequence: CDR1 MNHNY, CDR2 SVGAGI (reference sequence). The CDR3 runs to 15 residues. The DNA for the CDR3 is TGTGCCAGCAGTCTGGGACTAGGGGTGGGCTACGAGCAGTACTTC. Amino acids: CASSLGLGVGYEQYF.

The rearrangement links TRBV19 to TRBJ1-5; D possibly corresponds to TRBD1 (5 bases). CDR1 and CDR2 (germline): LNHDA, SQIVND (reference sequence). The CDR3 loop spans 16 amino acids. V was shortened by 8 bases and J by 0 bases, with 17 bases between the two germline ends. CDR3 nucleotide sequence: TGTGCCAGTGGTGCCAGCCGGGGCTATAGCAATCAGCCCCAGCATTTT. Translation: CASGASRGYSNQPQHF.